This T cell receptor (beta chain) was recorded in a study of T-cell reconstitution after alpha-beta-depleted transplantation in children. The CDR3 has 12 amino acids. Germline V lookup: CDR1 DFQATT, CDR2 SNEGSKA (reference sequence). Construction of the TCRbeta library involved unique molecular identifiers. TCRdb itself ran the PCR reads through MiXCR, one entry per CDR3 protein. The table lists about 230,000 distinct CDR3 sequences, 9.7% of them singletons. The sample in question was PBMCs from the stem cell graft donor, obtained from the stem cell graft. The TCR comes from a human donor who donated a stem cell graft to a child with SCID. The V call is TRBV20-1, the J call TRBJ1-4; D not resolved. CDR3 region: CRRASTNEKLFF. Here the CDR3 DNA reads TGCAGGCGAGCTTCAACTAATGAAAAACTGTTTTTT.